This TCR beta chain originates from a study of CD8+ T cells in alopecia areata. Regarding the study as a whole: Shared TCR sequences were less clear between patients than in mice, possibly partly from HLA diversity.

Comments on this clone: Its specificity is unknown.

Germline lookup yields CDR1 MNHNS and CDR2 SASEGT. V was pared by 7 bases and J by 6 bases, with 10 bases between. This CDR3 is 12 amino acids long. cDNA prepared by RNA extraction and subsequent reverse transcription served as the template for sequencing. Some clones are missing from TCRdb's copy, which holds only in-frame ones; the method was immunoSEQ multiplex PCR. Found here are roughly 140,000 clones, under 60% of them singletons; the top ten hold roughly a fifth. The TCR sequence derives from a human donor with alopecia areata. The chain links TRBV6-1 to TRBJ1-5, with a possible D match to TRBD1 (5 bases). The source material was CD8+ T cells sorted from blood, sampled at week 0. The CDR3 reads CASNPGTQPQHF. CDR3 coding DNA: TGTGCCAGCAACCCAGGGACTCAGCCCCAGCATTTT.